The rows below give T cell receptor beta chains drawn from one sample of a study of T cells in Graves' hyperthyroidism and ophthalmopathy. MiXCR, applied by TCRdb to the multiplex PCR reads, yields one record per CDR3 protein. In the table there are about 600,000 distinct CDR3 sequences, more than 15% of which are singletons. Sequencing used blood. The receptor source for this set is a woman in her 40s with Graves' ophthalmopathy. Both conserved end residues are part of each CDR3. D genes are given only for firm matches. Only some rows state a clone size, as once, few, many or a class for expanded clones.

clone_size: many
d_call: -
v_call: TRBV7-9
j_call: TRBJ2-5
cdr3_aa: CASSLAQRAQETQYF
cdr3_nt: TGTGCCAGCAGCTTAGCCCAGCGGGCGCAAGAGACCCAGTACTTC

clone_size: many
d_call: -
v_call: TRBV7-2
j_call: TRBJ2-5
cdr3_aa: CASSLTRGQSQETQYF
cdr3_nt: TGTGCCAGCAGCTTAACGCGGGGGCAGAGTCAAGAGACCCAGTACTTC

clone_size: many
d_call: TRBD2
v_call: TRBV7-6
j_call: TRBJ2-5
cdr3_aa: CASSLGSGGDIPETQYF
cdr3_nt: TGTGCCAGCAGCTTAGGGAGCGGGGGGGACATCCCGGAGACCCAGTACTTC

clone_size: -
d_call: TRBD1
v_call: TRBV19
j_call: TRBJ1-1
cdr3_aa: CASSPTTGQTEAFF
cdr3_nt: TGTGCCAGTAGTCCCACGACAGGGCAGACTGAAGCTTTCTTT

clone_size: -
d_call: -
v_call: TRBV2
j_call: TRBJ1-2
cdr3_aa: CASSESGIYSYGYTF
cdr3_nt: TGTGCCAGCAGTGAATCGGGGATCTATTCCTATGGCTACACCTTC

clone_size: -
d_call: -
v_call: TRBV19
j_call: TRBJ2-2
cdr3_aa: CASSIDRRPNTGELFF
cdr3_nt: TGTGCCAGTAGTATAGATCGCAGACCGAACACCGGGGAGCTGTTTTTT

clone_size: many
d_call: TRBD2
v_call: TRBV7-2
j_call: TRBJ2-7
cdr3_aa: CASSFTSGAYEQYF
cdr3_nt: TGTGCCAGCAGCTTTACTAGCGGGGCCTACGAGCAGTACTTC

clone_size: many
d_call: -
v_call: TRBV29-1
j_call: TRBJ2-1
cdr3_aa: CSVEVAGVEGNEQFF
cdr3_nt: TGCAGCGTTGAAGTAGCCGGAGTCGAGGGTAATGAGCAGTTCTTC

clone_size: many
d_call: -
v_call: TRBV5-5
j_call: TRBJ2-1
cdr3_aa: CASSTTPGGFGSGAFNEQFF
cdr3_nt: TGTGCCAGCAGCACTACCCCAGGGGGCTTTGGTAGCGGGGCTTTCAATGAGCAGTTCTTC

clone_size: -
d_call: TRBD2
v_call: TRBV6-2/TRBV6-3
j_call: TRBJ2-1
cdr3_aa: CASSYSFAGGNEQFF
cdr3_nt: TGTGCCAGCAGTTACTCGTTCGCGGGAGGCAATGAGCAGTTCTTC

clone_size: many
d_call: -
v_call: TRBV6-2/TRBV6-3
j_call: TRBJ2-5
cdr3_aa: CASSYSTGLSETQYF
cdr3_nt: TGTGCCAGCAGTTACTCAACGGGCCTTAGTGAGACCCAGTACTTC

clone_size: many
d_call: TRBD2
v_call: TRBV11-2
j_call: TRBJ2-1
cdr3_aa: CASQAGEVATYNEQFF
cdr3_nt: TGTGCCAGCCAGGCGGGGGAAGTGGCCACCTACAATGAGCAGTTCTTC

clone_size: few
d_call: -
v_call: TRBV12-3/TRBV12-4
j_call: TRBJ1-6
cdr3_aa: CASSRQINSPLHF
cdr3_nt: TGTGCCAGCAGTCGACAGATAAATTCACCCCTCCACTTT

clone_size: -
d_call: -
v_call: TRBV20-1
j_call: TRBJ2-5
cdr3_aa: CSARDGVAAQETQYF
cdr3_nt: TGCAGTGCTAGAGATGGGGTAGCGGCCCAAGAGACCCAGTACTTC

clone_size: few
d_call: -
v_call: TRBV27
j_call: TRBJ2-2
cdr3_aa: CASSLTPGTPPGELFF
cdr3_nt: TGTGCCAGCAGTTTGACCCCCGGGACCCCCCCTGGGGAGCTGTTTTTT